The 30 T cell receptor beta chains presented below share a single source sample, sequenced in a study of T cell clonality in common variable immunodeficiency (dated by TCRdb to between 2015 and 2016). Overall results and qualifications from the work: Fewer deletions and N-nucleotide insertions were reportedly observed in CVID TCRbeta sequences, and highly modified clones with 13 or more V deletions were reportedly absent from CVID TCRbeta sequences.

No antigen has been identified for these receptors. Libraries were prepared through the immunoSEQ multiplex PCR assay. TCRdb stores this immuneACCESS table with in-frame sequences only. Part of the clones is absent; in the studies checked, under half of the shortfall reflects unresolved V genes, and no reason is known for the rest. The table records more than 7,000 clones for this sample, and not one of them appears only once. The ten largest clones capture roughly 5% of the sample. Sequencing was carried out using peripheral blood mononuclear cells. The receptor set was obtained from a human donor with common variable immunodeficiency.

This clone is labeled as medium-sized (0.01 to 0.1%). The read comes to an end 3 residues before the CDR3 does, leaving the germline J gene to fill in the end. The chain recombines TRBV3-1 (or the pseudogene TRBV3-2) with TRBJ2-5; TRBD2 might be the D (5 bases). The CDR3 has 17 residues. Germline CDR1 LGHDT, CDR2 YNNKEL (reference sequence). The V end was cut by 4 bases, the J end by 1 base, with 19 bases between. CDR3 DNA, as far as it was read: TGTGCCAGCAGCCCGCGTGTGAGGGCCAAATCCCAAGAGACC. It specifies CASSPRVRAKSQET. The complete CDR3 reads CASSPRVRAKSQETQYF.

For this clone: The CDR3 end falls 3 residues outside the read, so it is completed with the germline J gene. This chain joins TRBV19 and TRBJ1-3; the match to TRBD1 covers 9 bases. V was clipped by 9 bases and J by 4 bases; unmatched bases: 19. Germline CDR1 reads LNHDA; CDR2 reads SQIVND (reference sequence). This CDR3 region has 18 residues. CDR3 amino acids: CARVFGDRDKPGGNTIYF. The CDR3 DNA, read in part, is TGTGCCAGAGTATTCGGGGACAGGGACAAACCGGGAGGAAACACC.

With regard to this clone: The read ends 3 residues early relative to the CDR3; the germline J gene fills the gap. The genes are TRBV6-2 or TRBV6-3 and TRBJ2-7; 8 nucleotides line up with TRBD2. The CDR3 consists of 13 residues. After removal of 7 bases from V and 3 bases from J, the junction contained 5 bases not matched to a gene. Germline-derived CDR1 and CDR2 are MNHEY and SVGEGT. This CDR3 is CASTGTRGYEQYF. The CDR3 DNA, read in part, is TGTGCCAGCACCGGGACTAGAGGCTACGAG.

As concerns this clone: The read halts 3 residues ahead of the CDR3 end, with the missing end drawn from the germline J gene. V is TRBV5-6 and J is TRBJ1-6, with a weak D call TRBD1 (5 bases). Looked up from germline, CDR1 is SGHDT and CDR2 is YYEEEE. The V end was cut by 5 bases, the J end by 10 bases, with 16 bases between. This CDR3 has 14 amino acids. CDR3 DNA, as far as it was read: TGTGCCAGCAGGTCCCGAGGGGAGTACTCACCC. Protein: CASRSRGEYSP. The whole CDR3 sequence is CASRSRGEYSPLHF.

This clone is medium-sized. With the read ending 3 residues before the CDR3 end, the germline J gene is used to fill in that end. This chain uses TRBV12-3 or TRBV12-4 with TRBJ2-1; 7 nucleotides line up with TRBD2. Germline trimming cut 7 bases from V and 5 bases from J; bases unmatched to any gene: 11. This CDR3 is 15 amino acids long. CDR3 in amino acids: CASILRDYENNEQFF. Incomplete CDR3 DNA: TGTGCCAGCATACTCCGGGACTACGAAAACAATGAG.

This clone appeared a few times. The read ends 3 residues early relative to the CDR3; the germline J gene fills the gap. This chain connects TRBV19 to TRBJ2-3, with D maybe TRBD1 (5 bases). Trimming removed 4 bases at V and 6 bases at J, with 14 bases between. Germline V gene lookup returns CDR1 LNHDA and CDR2 SQIVND (reference sequence). CDR3 length: 14 amino acids. CDR3 DNA (partial): TGTGCCAGTAGTAGCCTGGGGCTGGGGGATACG. Residues: CASSSLGLGDT. The full CDR3 sequence reads CASSSLGLGDTQYF.

This clone was observed a handful of times. Germline and junction disagree at one end, which may indicate a read error. Other nucleotide sequences from this sample produce the same CDR3. The sequenced CDR3 bases are TGTGCCAGCTCTCCACGTCTAGGCGCCGGCTACGAG. Its translation: CASSPRLGAGYE. The entire CDR3 protein reads CASSPRLGAGYEQYF. J is TRBJ2-7 and V is TRBV18, with D unresolved. The read falls 3 residues short of the CDR3 end, and the missing part is taken from the germline J gene. Germline V gives CDR1 KGHSH, CDR2 LQKENI. CDR3 length: 15 residues.

CDR3 DNA (partial): TGCGCCAGCAGCTTGGCAGTGGCCAACACCGGGGAG. Its translation: CASSLAVANTGE. The CDR3 in its entirety is CASSLAVANTGELFF. The J gene is TRBJ2-2, the V gene TRBV5-1; D call uncertain. The read terminates 3 residues before the CDR3 end, so the remaining end is supplied by the germline J gene. Between the trimmed V and J ends, which lost 0 bases and 2 bases, there was a span of 8 bases. The germline V gene has CDR1 SGHRS and CDR2 YFSETQ. The CDR3 is 15 amino acids. Full variable domain (remainder filled in from reference TRBV5-1 and TRBJ2-2): KAGVTQTPRYLIKTRGQQVTLSCSPISGHRSVSWYQQTPGQGLQFLFEYFSETQRNKGNFPGRFSGRQFSNSRSEMNVSTLELGDSALYLCASSLAVANTGELFFGEGSRLTVL.

Worth noting for this clone: The CDR3 goes on 3 residues after the read ends, and that part is filled in from the germline J gene. The chain recombines TRBV7-9 with TRBJ2-7; 7 bases match TRBD2. CDR3 length equals 14 residues. The germline V gene encodes CDR1 SEHNR and CDR2 FQNEAQ (reference sequence). J lost 5 bases, V lost 4 bases, and 8 bases had no gene match. The DNA read from the CDR3 is TGTGCCAGCAGCTCCTCAGCGGGGATTGACGAG. Protein: CASSSSAGIDE. The entire CDR3 protein is CASSSSAGIDEQYF.

In its sample, this clone was seen a few times. The CDR3 end is not reached by the read, which stops 3 residues before it; the germline J gene fills it in. The genes are TRBV5-1 and TRBJ2-2; TRBD2 matches at 10 bases. V gave up 1 base and J gave up 5 bases; unmatched junction bases: 8. The CDR3 loop spans 17 amino acids. Germline lookup yields CDR1 SGHRS and CDR2 YFSETQ. This CDR3 is CASSLPIGTSETGELFF. The CDR3 bases that were read are TGCGCCAGCAGCTTGCCCATAGGGACTAGCGAGACCGGGGAG.

As to this clone: The read finishes 3 residues shy of the CDR3 end, and the germline J gene is used to complete it. The rearrangement joins TRBV7-9 to TRBJ2-1, with TRBD1 matching over 7 bases. With 5 bases clipped from V and 2 bases from J, the junction kept 6 bases outside the gene matches. The germline CDR1 and CDR2 sequences are SEHNR and FQNEAQ (reference sequence). The CDR3 has 15 residues. This CDR3 reads CASSPDRNPYNEQFF. Incomplete CDR3 DNA: TGTGCCAGCAGCCCGGACAGGAACCCCTACAATGAG.

With regard to this clone: The read terminates 3 residues before the CDR3 end, so the remaining end is supplied by the germline J gene. The V call is TRBV5-5, the J call TRBJ2-5; 9 nucleotides agree with TRBD2. The junction had 3 bases not matched to a gene; V was cut back by 2 bases and J by 4 bases. The CDR3 consists of 14 residues. The germline gives CDR1 SGHKS, CDR2 YYEKEE (reference sequence). Incomplete CDR3 DNA: TGTGCCAGCAGCTTACCTAGCGGGACAGAGACC. Translated, it gives CASSLPSGTET. In full, the CDR3 reads CASSLPSGTETQYF.

With respect to this clone: The observed sequence ends 3 residues before the CDR3 terminus, with the missing tail filled in from the germline J gene. The rearrangement joins TRBV6-2 or TRBV6-3 to TRBJ2-6, with TRBD1 as a possible D gene (5 bases). The CDR3 sequence is 14 residues long. CDR1 and CDR2 from the germline V gene are MNHEY and SVGEGT. Between the trimmed V and J ends, which lost 8 bases and 2 bases, there was a span of 10 bases. The part of the CDR3 DNA that was read is TGTGCCAGCGCCCAGGGTACTGGGGCCAACGTC. It is translated as CASAQGTGANV. The full-length CDR3 reads as CASAQGTGANVLTF.

On this clone itself: From the germline J gene comes the end of the CDR3, since the read stops 3 residues before it. The V call is TRBV18, the J call TRBJ1-2; D is perhaps TRBD1 (5 bases). The CDR3 is 15 amino acids. V was pared by 4 bases and J by 5 bases, with 17 bases between. Germline-derived CDR1 and CDR2 are KGHSH and LQKENI. The CDR3 here is CASSRNTQGPYGYTF. The CDR3 bases that were read are TGTGCCAGCTCACGCAATACCCAGGGCCCATATGGC.

A remark on this clone: The read comes to an end 3 residues before the CDR3 does, leaving the germline J gene to fill in the end. The gene calls are TRBV7-6 and TRBJ2-3; 10 bases are a match to TRBD2. Germline V gene data show CDR1 as SGHVS and CDR2 as FNYEAQ. V lost 4 bases, J lost 1 base, and 11 bases stayed unmatched. The CDR3 contains 18 residues. Here the CDR3 reads CASSSELAGLGGTDTQYF. The DNA read from the CDR3 is TGTGCCAGCAGCTCGGAACTAGCGGGACTTGGGGGCACAGATACG.

Regarding this clone: The read finishes 3 residues shy of the CDR3 end, and the germline J gene is used to complete it. V usage is TRBV19 and J usage is TRBJ2-3; TRBD2 matches 11 bases. Germline CDR1 and CDR2: LNHDA and SQIVND (reference sequence). This CDR3 region has 14 residues. J was trimmed by 4 bases and V by 6 bases; bases with no gene match: 3. The CDR3 spells CASSRLAGSDTQYF. Partial CDR3 DNA: TGTGCCAGTAGCAGACTAGCGGGATCAGATACG.

This clone occurred a few times. The CDR3 extends 3 residues past the end of the read, so its final part is completed from the germline J gene. The rearrangement joins TRBV19 to TRBJ2-1, with 7 positions matching TRBD2. The CDR3 has 16 amino acids. V shed 6 bases and J 0 bases; nucleotides not matched to a gene: 8. Germline V lookup: CDR1 LNHDA, CDR2 SQIVND (reference sequence). CDR3 sequence reads: CASSPLADYSYNEQFF. CDR3 DNA (partial): TGTGCCAGTAGCCCTCTAGCGGACTACTCCTACAATGAG.

Comments on this clone: The read falls 3 residues short of the CDR3 end, and the missing part is taken from the germline J gene. The chain combines TRBV5-6 with TRBJ2-3, with TRBD2 as a possible D gene (7 bases). The CDR3 length is 15 residues. V gave up 0 bases and J gave up 5 bases, with 13 bases separating them. CDR1 SGHDT and CDR2 YYEEEE come from the germline V gene. The part of the CDR3 DNA that was read is TGTGCCAGCAGCTTGGTGGCGGGGGCAAGAGATACG. This sequence encodes CASSLVAGARDT. The full CDR3 protein is CASSLVAGARDTQYF.

As concerns this clone: Sequencing ends 3 residues short of the CDR3 end; the germline J gene provides the rest. The chain employs TRBV7-9 and TRBJ1-1; no clear D gene. V was shortened by 1 base and J by 2 bases, with 8 bases between the two germline ends. Germline V CDR1 and CDR2: SEHNR, FQNEAQ (reference sequence). The CDR3 covers 14 residues. The chain's CDR3 is CASSLDWANTEAFF. The part of the CDR3 DNA that was read is TGTGCCAGCAGCTTAGATTGGGCCAACACTGAA.

Turning to this clone: Read sequence stops 3 residues before the CDR3 end, and the germline J gene provides the missing end. V and J are TRBV7-2 and TRBJ2-1, with D possibly TRBD1 on 6 matching bases. Germline CDR1 and CDR2: SGHTA and FQGNSA. V was pared by 0 bases and J by 5 bases, with 11 bases between. The CDR3 runs 15 residues. The sequenced part of the CDR3 DNA is TGTGCCAGCAGCTTAGCGGGGACAAAGGACAATGAG. This gives the protein CASSLAGTKDNE. In full, the CDR3 is CASSLAGTKDNEQFF.

Comment on this clone: The CDR3 is cut off 3 residues early in the read; its end comes from the germline J gene. The rearrangement uses TRBV10-1 and TRBJ2-7; D might be TRBD1 or TRBD2, each matching 6 bases. Germline assignment: CDR1 WNHNN and CDR2 SYGVQD (reference sequence). V was cut by 5 bases and J by 3 bases, with 11 bases left in between. The length of the CDR3 is 13 residues. CDR3 in amino acids: CASSRGGGYEQYF. The CDR3 DNA, read in part, is TGCGCCAGCAGTCGAGGGGGAGGCTACGAG.

CDR3 region: CSVTLAGGPLYEQYF. The CDR3 DNA, read in part, is TGCAGCGTTACCCTAGCGGGAGGGCCTCTCTACGAG. The genes are TRBV29-1 and TRBJ2-7, with 12 bases matching TRBD2. The read ends 3 residues early relative to the CDR3; the germline J gene fills the gap. Germline values: CDR1 SQVTM, CDR2 ANQGSEA. V trimming: 5 bases; J trimming: 3 bases; junction bases outside the gene matches: 8. The CDR3 length is 15 residues.

Note on this clone: Coverage ceases 3 residues before the CDR3 finishes, and the germline J gene fills in the end. The chain is built from TRBV6-1 and TRBJ2-7, with D perhaps matching TRBD1 or TRBD2 (7 bases each). In germline, CDR1 is MNHNS, CDR2 SASEGT. The CDR3 length is 15 residues. The V end was cut by 2 bases, the J end by 4 bases, with 15 bases between. The CDR3 here is CASSELGGGLYEQYF. The DNA read from the CDR3 is TGTGCCAGCAGTGAATTGGGAGGGGGCTTATACGAG.

To note about this clone: The CDR3 end falls 3 residues outside the read, so it is completed with the germline J gene. This sequence joins TRBV18 and TRBJ2-1, with 7 bases identical to TRBD2. Per germline, CDR1 KGHSH and CDR2 LQKENI. V was pared by 3 bases and J by 1 base, with 9 bases of the junction left unmatched. The CDR3 length is 17 residues. This CDR3 reads CASSPGLAEPSYNEQFF. CDR3 DNA (partial): TGTGCCAGCTCACCCGGGCTAGCGGAACCTTCCTACAATGAG.

This clone was observed a few times. Coverage ceases 3 residues before the CDR3 finishes, and the germline J gene fills in the end. The chain joins TRBV7-6 to TRBJ1-6; D gene ambiguous. CDR1 SGHVS and CDR2 FNYEAQ come from the germline V gene. The CDR3 covers 17 residues. The V gene lost 1 base and the J gene lost 5 bases, with 15 bases spanning the gap. The CDR3 spells CASSLDGPSRNNSPLHF. CDR3 DNA (partial): TGTGCCAGCAGCTTAGATGGCCCATCCCGAAATAATTCACCC.

This clone was detected a few times. Read sequence stops 3 residues before the CDR3 end, and the germline J gene provides the missing end. The chain employs TRBV19 and TRBJ1-5; D perhaps matches TRBD1 (6 bases). CDR1 is LNHDA and CDR2 is SQIVND in the germline V gene (reference sequence). V was trimmed by 3 bases and J by 7 bases, leaving 16 bases between them. The CDR3 length is 15 residues. CDR3 in amino acids: CASSIGSRGTQPQHF. The sequenced CDR3 bases are TGTGCCAGTAGTATTGGGTCAAGGGGGACACAGCCC. The entire variable domain, with the rest obtained from reference TRBV19 and TRBJ1-5, is as follows: DGGITQSPKYLFRKEGQNVTLSCEQNLNHDAMYWYRQDPGQGLRLIYYSQIVNDFQKGDIAEGYSVSREKKESFPLTVTSAQKNPTAFYLCASSIGSRGTQPQHFGDGTRLSIL.

This clone was observed a handful of times. The CDR3 end falls 3 residues outside the read, so it is completed with the germline J gene. The chain joins TRBV18 to TRBJ2-1; TRBD1 is a possible D gene (5 bases). The CDR3 totals 15 residues. Trimming removed 5 bases from V and 7 bases from J, with 18 bases in between. Germline CDR1 KGHSH, CDR2 LQKENI. Partial CDR3 DNA: TGTGCCAGCTCAGCCGTCCAGGGCAGGCGGAATGAG. The encoded protein is CASSAVQGRRNE. The full CDR3 protein reads CASSAVQGRRNEQFF.

On this clone: The CDR3 end falls 3 residues outside the read, so it is completed with the germline J gene. The J gene is TRBJ2-3, the V gene TRBV19; 13 bases align to TRBD2. The CDR3 length is 15 residues. Germline loops: CDR1 LNHDA, CDR2 SQIVND (reference sequence). The junction had 4 bases not matched to a gene; V was cut back by 5 bases and J by 5 bases. The sequenced part of the CDR3 DNA is TGTGCCAGTAGTCGGACTAGCGGGAGACAAGATACG. This encodes CASSRTSGRQDT. The complete CDR3 sequence is CASSRTSGRQDTQYF. The full variable domain, its missing parts supplied by reference TRBV19 and TRBJ2-3, is DGGITQSPKYLFRKEGQNVTLSCEQNLNHDAMYWYRQDPGQGLRLIYYSQIVNDFQKGDIAEGYSVSREKKESFPLTVTSAQKNPTAFYLCASSRTSGRQDTQYFGPGTRLTVL.

In regard to this clone: The CDR3 end is not reached by the read, which stops 3 residues before it; the germline J gene fills it in. This chain joins TRBV18 and TRBJ1-6, with no clear D. Germline V gives CDR1 KGHSH, CDR2 LQKENI. V was shortened by 3 bases and J by 6 bases, with 12 bases between the two germline ends. This CDR3 is 15 amino acids long. The chain's CDR3 is CASSPSGVINSPLHF. The DNA read from the CDR3 is TGTGCCAGCTCACCTAGCGGGGTTATTAATTCACCC. Based on the CDR3 plus reference TRBV18 and TRBJ1-6, the full variable domain is NAGVMQNPRHLVRRRGQEARLRCSPMKGHSHVYWYRQLPEEGLKFMVYLQKENIIDESGMPKERFSAEFPKEGPSILRIQQVVRGDSAAYFCASSPSGVINSPLHFGNGTRLTVT.

Incomplete CDR3 DNA: TGTGCCAGTAGTATAGGTGGGGGCTTCGACTCCTACAATGAG. This translates into CASSIGGGFDSYNE. The whole CDR3 is CASSIGGGFDSYNEQFF. V is TRBV19 and J is TRBJ2-1; D may be TRBD1 (6 bases). The sequenced fragment ends 3 residues before the CDR3 boundary, so the rest is inferred from the germline J gene. This CDR3 region has 17 residues. In germline, CDR1 is LNHDA, CDR2 SQIVND (reference sequence). V was clipped by 1 base and J by 0 bases, with 13 bases between them.